A selection of T cell receptor beta chains follows, all from one sample in a study of molecular identifiers for immune sequencing clone quantification. Via MiXCR, TCRdb re-called the PCR reads, giving one row per CDR3 protein. This sample has fewer than 350,000 distinct CDR3 sequences, with 20% to 25% found just once. Specimen: naive CD8+ T cells from blood, with Jurkat cell RNA spiked in. Receptors originate from a human donor in good health. Some libraries in this study had Jurkat cell RNA spiked in. Both conserved end residues are part of each CDR3. The D gene is left open where the match is weak. Clone size is given for some rows only: seen once, a few or many times, or a class if the clone is expanded.

V: TRBV30
size: many
J: TRBJ2-7
D: TRBD1
CDR3: CAWSKTGGYEQYF
DNA: TGTGCCTGGAGTAAGACAGGGGGCTACGAGCAGTACTTC

V: TRBV3-1
size: many
J: TRBJ2-7
D: NA
CDR3: CASSQEEDSSYEQYF
DNA: TGTGCCAGCAGCCAAGAAGAAGACAGCTCCTACGAGCAGTACTTC

V: TRBV11-2
size: few
J: TRBJ2-1
D: TRBD2
CDR3: CASSFPQTSGGTYNEQFF
DNA: TGTGCCAGCAGCTTCCCTCAGACTAGCGGGGGGACCTACAATGAGCAGTTCTTC

V: TRBV5-5
size: many
J: TRBJ2-5
D: NA
CDR3: CASSRAWGKETQYF
DNA: TGTGCCAGCAGTCGGGCGTGGGGTAAAGAGACCCAGTACTTC

V: TRBV4-3
size: many
J: TRBJ2-3
D: NA
CDR3: CASSQGTSSTDTQYF
DNA: TGCGCCAGCAGCCAAGGGACATCTAGCACAGATACGCAGTATTTT

V: TRBV19
size: NA
J: TRBJ2-3
D: TRBD2
CDR3: CASSIDPLAGGPLGSDTQYF
DNA: TGTGCCAGTAGTATAGATCCCCTAGCGGGAGGCCCTTTAGGTTCAGATACGCAGTATTTT

V: TRBV29-1
size: many
J: TRBJ2-5
D: NA
CDR3: CSVVLSRETQYF
DNA: TGCAGCGTTGTTCTTAGTCGAGAGACCCAGTACTTC

V: TRBV28
size: many
J: TRBJ2-5
D: NA
CDR3: CASSFTGRTQYF
DNA: TGTGCCAGCAGTTTTACAGGGCGGACCCAGTACTTC

V: TRBV14
size: NA
J: TRBJ2-7
D: TRBD1
CDR3: CASSQGQGSSDEQYF
DNA: TGTGCCAGCAGCCAAGGACAGGGGAGCTCCGACGAGCAGTACTTC

V: TRBV6-2/TRBV6-3
size: few
J: TRBJ2-7
D: NA
CDR3: CASRDDEQYF
DNA: TGTGCCAGCAGGGACGACGAGCAGTACTTC

V: TRBV6-6
size: many
J: TRBJ2-1
D: TRBD1
CDR3: CASSGTGVGGEQFF
DNA: TGTGCCAGCAGTGGGACAGGGGTTGGAGGTGAGCAGTTCTTC

V: TRBV6-2/TRBV6-3
size: NA
J: TRBJ2-2
D: TRBD2
CDR3: CASSYPGLAGQELFF
DNA: TGTGCCAGCAGTTACCCGGGACTAGCGGGACAGGAGCTGTTTTTT

V: TRBV4-1
size: many
J: TRBJ2-1
D: NA
CDR3: CASSQEFSGLHNEQFF
DNA: TGCGCCAGCAGCCAAGAATTTTCAGGACTCCACAATGAGCAGTTCTTC

V: TRBV11-2
size: NA
J: TRBJ2-2
D: TRBD1
CDR3: CASSWGQGSPGELFF
DNA: TGTGCCAGCAGCTGGGGACAGGGGAGCCCCGGGGAGCTGTTTTTT

V: TRBV6-2/TRBV6-3
size: NA
J: TRBJ1-2
D: NA
CDR3: CASSYSGPTTGYTF
DNA: TGTGCCAGCAGTTACTCTGGCCCCACAACTGGCTACACCTTC

V: TRBV29-1
size: few
J: TRBJ2-1
D: NA
CDR3: CSGTGQDNEQFF
DNA: TGCAGCGGTACAGGGCAGGACAATGAGCAGTTCTTC

V: TRBV29-1
size: NA
J: TRBJ1-1
D: NA
CDR3: CSVHKALEAFF
DNA: TGCAGCGTCCATAAGGCTTTGGAAGCTTTCTTT

V: TRBV5-6
size: many
J: TRBJ1-3
D: TRBD1
CDR3: CASSFYGTGPGNTIYF
DNA: TGTGCCAGCAGCTTCTACGGGACAGGACCTGGAAACACCATATATTTT

V: TRBV7-6
size: many
J: TRBJ2-3
D: TRBD2
CDR3: CASSLGLAGVADTQYF
DNA: TGTGCCAGCAGCTTAGGTCTAGCGGGAGTCGCAGATACGCAGTATTTT

V: TRBV7-2
size: many
J: TRBJ2-3
D: NA
CDR3: CASRSNPDTQYF
DNA: TGTGCCAGCAGGTCCAACCCAGATACGCAGTATTTT

V: TRBV29-1
size: many
J: TRBJ2-7
D: TRBD2
CDR3: CSVEYRAGGRNEQYF
DNA: TGCAGCGTTGAATATAGGGCGGGAGGACGCAACGAGCAGTACTTC

V: TRBV4-3
size: many
J: TRBJ2-1
D: NA
CDR3: CASSQQTLSGHEQFF
DNA: TGCGCCAGCAGCCAACAGACACTCAGCGGGCATGAGCAGTTCTTC

V: TRBV20-1
size: few
J: TRBJ2-7
D: NA
CDR3: CSATTGGRSYEQYF
DNA: TGCAGTGCCACAACCGGGGGGCGCTCCTACGAGCAGTACTTC

V: TRBV4-1
size: many
J: TRBJ2-1
D: TRBD1
CDR3: CASSPDRGYEQFF
DNA: TGCGCCAGCAGCCCGGACAGGGGATATGAGCAGTTCTTC

V: TRBV11-2
size: many
J: TRBJ1-1
D: NA
CDR3: CASSIGGGRDTEAFF
DNA: TGTGCCAGCAGCATAGGTGGGGGGCGCGACACTGAAGCTTTCTTT

V: TRBV6-2/TRBV6-3
size: few
J: TRBJ2-7
D: NA
CDR3: CASSYLPTYEQYF
DNA: TGTGCCAGCAGTTACTTGCCCACCTACGAGCAGTACTTC

V: TRBV7-9
size: NA
J: TRBJ2-1
D: NA
CDR3: CTSSQTAEQFF
DNA: TGTACCAGCAGCCAGACAGCTGAGCAGTTCTTC

V: TRBV20-1
size: many
J: TRBJ2-2
D: NA
CDR3: CSARDRGYSGTGELFF
DNA: TGCAGTGCTAGAGATAGGGGATACTCGGGCACCGGGGAGCTGTTTTTT

V: TRBV19
size: NA
J: TRBJ2-7
D: TRBD1
CDR3: CASSRDRAAKQYF
DNA: TGTGCCAGTAGTAGGGACAGGGCTGCCAAGCAGTACTTC